Listed here are 10 T cell receptor beta chains from one sample, sequenced in a study of blood T cell repertoires in COVID-19. The table came from immunoSEQ multiplex PCR; TCRdb's copy has only in-frame clones and leaves some out. The table records 100,000 to 120,000 clones, nearly 90% of them present only once. The material sequenced was peripheral blood. The receptors stem from a human donor in a cohort sampled during active COVID-19.

The chain recombines TRBV5-4 with TRBJ1-1, with TRBD1 identical over 7 bases. This CDR3 spans 14 amino acids. Germline V gene data show CDR1 as SGHNT and CDR2 as YYREEE (reference sequence). Trimming removed 5 bases from V and 4 bases from J; junction bases left unmatched: 8. The CDR3 nucleotides read TGTGCCAGCAGACGGGACAGTGGGGGCACTGAAGCTTTCTTT. Translation gives CASRRDSGGTEAFF.

The chain is built from TRBV19 and TRBJ2-7, with D possibly being TRBD2 (5 bases). CDR3 length: 13 amino acids. With 0 bases removed from V and 6 bases from J, the gap between germline ends came to 9 bases. Germline V gene lookup returns CDR1 LNHDA and CDR2 SQIVND (reference sequence). The CDR3 loop is CASSIDGVREQYF. The CDR3 region has the DNA TGTGCCAGTAGTATAGACGGGGTTCGCGAGCAGTACTTC.

The chain recombines TRBV11-1 with TRBJ2-1, with 7 bases that match TRBD2. Germline lookup yields CDR1 SGHAT and CDR2 FQDESV (reference sequence). The CDR3 has 13 residues. V lost 8 bases and J lost 9; bases outside the gene matches: 10. CDR3 nucleotides: TGTGCCAGCCGTGACGCAGCGGGATCTGAGCAGTTCTTC. It codes for CASRDAAGSEQFF.

The rearrangement uses TRBV28 and TRBJ1-5; 7 bases are a match to TRBD1. CDR1 is MDHEN, CDR2 SYDVKM, per germline. This CDR3 has 14 residues. Losses at the gene ends were 7 bases for V and 4 bases for J; bases not matched to a gene: 7. This CDR3 is CASKRDSSNQPQHF. CDR3 in DNA: TGTGCCAGCAAACGGGACAGCTCAAATCAGCCCCAGCATTTT.

In this sample, this clone turned up once. V usage is TRBV10-3 and J usage is TRBJ1-1; 7 bases line up with TRBD1. Germline loops: CDR1 ENHRY, CDR2 SYGVKD. Trimming took 7 bases from V and 1 from J; bases not matched to a gene: 9. The CDR3 is made up of 15 amino acids. The CDR3 reads CAITLRQGGNTEAFF. CDR3 sequence (DNA): TGTGCCATCACCCTCAGACAGGGCGGGAACACTGAAGCTTTCTTT.

The chain employs TRBV9 and TRBJ1-6; 7 bases align to TRBD1. The junction had 9 bases not matched to a gene; V was cut back by 5 bases and J by 4 bases. CDR3 length: 16 amino acids. Germline CDR1 reads SGDLS; CDR2 reads YYNGEE. CDR3 DNA sequence: TGTGCCAGCAGTCCGGACAGGAACCTGTATAATTCACCCCTCCACTTT. Translating it yields CASSPDRNLYNSPLHF. Complete variable domain (other parts from reference TRBV9 and TRBJ1-6): DSGVTQTPKHLITATGQRVTLRCSPRSGDLSVYWYQQSLDQGLQFLIQYYNGEERAKGNILERFSAQQFPDLHSELNLSSLELGDSALYFCASSPDRNLYNSPLHFGNGTRLTVT.

The chain combines TRBV20-1 with TRBJ1-2; 7 bases line up with TRBD1. The V and J ends lost 4 bases and 8 bases, in that order; junction bases with no gene match: 4. The length of the CDR3 is 11 residues. Germline CDR1 reads DFQATT; CDR2 reads SNEGSKA (reference sequence). CDR3 bases: TGCAGTGCTATCAGGGGGAAAGGCTACACCTTC. It is translated as CSAIRGKGYTF.

The table lists this clone with a few counts. V and J are TRBV27 and TRBJ2-1; 7 bases fit TRBD1. This CDR3 is 16 amino acids long. V lost 7 bases, J lost 5 bases, and 14 bases stayed unmatched. In germline, CDR1 is MNHEY, CDR2 SMNVEV (reference sequence). This CDR3 reads CASTSLLGDRNNEQFF. CDR3 DNA: TGTGCCAGCACCTCGCTGCTTGGGGACAGAAACAATGAGCAGTTCTTC.

The chain uses TRBV6-5 and TRBJ2-7; D is unresolved. Trimming pared 6 bases from V and 7 bases from J, leaving 16 bases between. CDR1 is MNHEY, CDR2 SVGAGI, per germline. The CDR3 consists of 13 residues. The CDR3 is CASRNSLLGEQYF. The CDR3, as DNA: TGTGCCAGCAGAAACAGTCTCCTTGGGGAGCAGTACTTC.

This chain links TRBV25-1 with TRBJ2-5, with D possibly TRBD1 on 5 matching bases. The CDR3 sequence is 15 residues long. With 2 bases removed from V and 2 bases from J, the gap between germline ends came to 12 bases. Germline CDR1 reads MGHDK; CDR2 reads SYGVNS. The CDR3 region has the DNA TGTGCCAGCAGTGAACCCGGACAAGGACAAGAGACCCAGTACTTC. It is translated as CASSEPGQGQETQYF.